The present entry profiles one T cell receptor beta chain with its context. The clone's antigen remains unknown. Base quality data are lacking; no much larger clone is found one base away. This specimen belongs to a study of naive and memory T cell subsets (dated by TCRdb to 2015 to 2018). Broadly, across the study: Sorted naive and memory T cell subsets from peripheral blood were analyzed in the study using a UMI-based, open-source pipeline for TCR alpha and beta sequencing. RNA was DNase-treated and reverse transcribed with TCR constant-region primers, mostly using SuperScript III. IgG serology results and the functional CMV T cell responses were in complete agreement. Findings and caveats that apply to the study as a whole: No ground truth was available to validate the repertoire findings for the naive and memory subsets. The abundance of TCRs followed a power law with an exponent that differed between naive and memory subsets yet stayed consistent across the three individuals. A few larger clonotypes were present in naive repertoires, particularly the CD8 repertoires, and these clonotypes were possibly memory cells re-expressing CD45RA. Clonotypes were defined as single alpha or beta chain sequences, not paired alpha/beta receptors. RNA-based TCR counts may be affected by expression changes linked to T cell activation and differentiation. In both CD4 and CD8 cells, a rise in Gini index and a fall in Shannon and inverse Simpson diversity were observed from naive through CM, EM and EMRA. Following error correction, more than 95% of naive TCR sequences occurred only once, which made naive abundance distributions much steeper than those of memory subsets.

The germline V gene provides CDR1 MDHEN and CDR2 SYDVKM. The CDR3 runs 16 amino acids, cysteine and phenylalanine included. Of the read, only the CDR3 DNA is kept; its 48 bases are in frame from base 1. Trimmed from V: 6 bases; trimmed from J: 9 bases; junction bases lacking a gene match: 11. The library was produced with UMI-ligation and nested PCR. An equimolar mix of two oligonucleotides covering both TRBC1 and TRBC2 was used as the beta constant-region primer. The ligated cDNA went through four rounds of PCR with nested alpha and beta constant-region primers together with the SP2 primer. A single-stranded oligonucleotide containing the SP2 primer and a 12-nucleotide UMI was joined to the 3' end of the cDNA by T4 RNA ligase 1. The ligation reaction was incubated at 16°C for about 20-25 hours. PCR2 was typically run as a SYBR Green qPCR and stopped at a predetermined threshold to prevent over-amplification. Agencourt AMPure XP magnetic beads were used for all purifications after the first. Library quantification was done by Qubit, followed by a TapeStation check on which the main peak was expected at around 650 bp. Pooled libraries were sequenced on an Illumina MiSeq using v2 2x251 paired-end kits, and typically roughly 0.9-2.2 million reads were obtained per sample. Each sample's library went into the pool at 4 to 4.5 nM, and about 5-8% PhiX was added to help with cluster recognition. The authors' analysis ran thus. V and J genes were assigned to Demultiplexor-processed FASTQ reads by Decombinator through tag matching, with a single base-pair mismatch being allowed. UMIs were used by Collapsinator to correct both sequencing errors and frequency errors arising from PCR heterogeneity. CDR3Translator translated TCRs and extracted CDR3s from the conserved cysteine to the FGXG phenylalanine, flagging non-productive sequences. Repertoires were subsampled to equal numbers of UMI-defined TCRs before Gini, Shannon entropy and inverse Simpson indices were calculated. Clonotype abundance distributions were fitted to a power law by maximum likelihood within the linear range. When run on a single naive CD8 sample, MIGEC and the pipeline yielded similar UMI counts, similar unique TCR numbers and similar clonal distributions. One analysis removed from the naive repertoire any naive TCRs that were also found in any memory subset from the same donor. The repertoires were searched for 5,500 to 8,000 CMV-associated CDR3 sequences that had been compiled from VDJdb and a published dataset. The raw public data were reprocessed by TCRdb itself: fastp quality trimming at Q25, MiXCR clonotype calling, in-frame beta chains only. Identical CDR3 proteins give one entry, which carries the most common genes and DNA. None of the V and J calls come from the authors' own analysis; TCRdb made them. This sample gives under 150,000 distinct CDR3 sequences in total; 15% to 25% of them show up just once. The top ten clones comprise around 0.63% of the sample.

From the second PCR step on, the TCR alpha and beta chain libraries were amplified in separate reactions. The CMV status of each donor was determined by measuring IFNgamma production from CD4+ T cells after fresh PBMCs had been stimulated overnight with CMV viral lysate. Using Miltenyi beads, CD4 T cells were first positively selected, and CD8 T cells were then positively selected from the CD4-negative fraction. Cells stained for CD3, CD4, CD8, CD45RA, CD27 and a live/dead dye were sorted on a BD Aria II into four subsets by CD45RA and CD27. A few healthy volunteers provided blood, and the blood of each volunteer was split into CD4 and CD8 T cells and then into four differentiation subsets. Roughly 0.12 L of peripheral blood was taken from each donor, and PBMC were separated by density-gradient centrifugation on Ficoll-Paque PLUS. After sorting, cells were lysed in RLT buffer, RNA was extracted using a Qiagen RNeasy kit, and the extracted RNA was stored at -80 degrees C.

The chain was built from TRBV28 and TRBJ2-1; a stretch of 13 junction bases matches TRBD2. The receptor's source is a human donor in good health. The sample consisted of naive CD8+ T cells from blood. This specimen's cell subset or site label, per the study, means: naive T cells, CD45RA high CD27+. The DNA sequence reads TGTGCCAGCAGCCAATTACTAGCGGGAGGGCCCCCTGAGCAGTTCTTC. Translated, this is CASSQLLAGGPPEQFF.